The subject of this entry is one T cell receptor (beta chain). This clone was recorded many times. What this receptor recognizes is not known. The sample holds no much larger clone one base away, and base qualities are not on file. The same CDR3 can be traced to other DNA sequences in this sample. Before undergoing thyroid surgery, none of the patients had been given any kind of treatment. The study retrospectively analysed patient clinical samples collected from about 2012 to 2019 using T-cell receptor beta sequencing. Library preparation was by PCR. These reads were obtained on an Illumina HiSeq 4000. High-throughput sequencing was used to profile the TCR beta-chain CDR3 region of each patient. The paper's processing steps were these. Drawing on CDR3 differences between clinicopathological groups, the researchers built a classifier meant to tell apart patients with distant-metastatic papillary thyroid cancer. Repertoire diversity was assessed with the Shannon index, and tumor-blood repertoire similarity with the Morisita-Horn index. TCRdb applied fastp at Q25 and MiXCR to the public reads, then kept only in-frame beta chains. The V and J calls come from TCRdb's annotation, not from the publication. This sample is represented by roughly 83,000 clones; 15% of them were singletons. The ten most abundant clones make up 3.6% of the sample.

These data belong to a study of metastatic and nonmetastatic thyroid tumors (dated by TCRdb to the early 2020s). For the wider study: For patients with malignant and with benign thyroid disease, the researchers compared repertoires between peripheral blood samples and tumor or nodule tissue samples.

Here is what the overall study found, with its caveats: In both blood and tumor samples, malignant tumors were reported to have significantly higher TCR beta diversity than benign nodules.

The CDR3, from cysteine to phenylalanine, totals 12 residues. Left in the record is the CDR3 DNA by itself, 36 bases read in frame from the first base. CDR1 and CDR2 were assigned from the germline V gene as SGHDT and YYEEEE. The V and J ends are trimmed by 3 bases and 6 bases, leaving 9 bases between them. The sequence is built from TRBV5-6 and TRBJ1-2; the D gene is unclear. The sample taken for sequencing was blood. This clonotype originated in a female donor with papillary thyroid cancer or a benign thyroid nodule (not recorded which). Some clones in this sample may be carry-over from other donors' samples. Read as DNA, the sequence is TGTGCCAGCAGCTCTCCGCCAGATGGCTACACCTTC. The resulting protein is CASSSPPDGYTF.